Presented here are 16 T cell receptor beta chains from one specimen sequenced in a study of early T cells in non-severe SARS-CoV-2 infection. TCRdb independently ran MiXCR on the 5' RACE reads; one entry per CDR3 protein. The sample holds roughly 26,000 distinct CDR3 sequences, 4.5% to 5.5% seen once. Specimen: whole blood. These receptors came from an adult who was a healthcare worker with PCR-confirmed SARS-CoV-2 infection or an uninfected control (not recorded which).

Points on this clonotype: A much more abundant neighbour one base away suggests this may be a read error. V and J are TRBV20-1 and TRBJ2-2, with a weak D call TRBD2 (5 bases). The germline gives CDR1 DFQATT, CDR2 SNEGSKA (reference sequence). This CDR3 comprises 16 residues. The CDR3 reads CSAREFSGPNTRELFF. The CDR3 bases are TGCAGTGCTAGAGAATTCAGCGGTCCGAACACCAGGGAGCTGTTTTTT.

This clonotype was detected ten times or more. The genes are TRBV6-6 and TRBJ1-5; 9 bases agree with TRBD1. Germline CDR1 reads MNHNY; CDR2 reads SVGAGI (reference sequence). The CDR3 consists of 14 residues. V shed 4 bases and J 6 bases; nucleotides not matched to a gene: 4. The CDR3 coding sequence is TGTGCCAGCAGTTTACAGGGGGCCGCTCAGCCCCAGCATTTT. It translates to CASSLQGAAQPQHF.

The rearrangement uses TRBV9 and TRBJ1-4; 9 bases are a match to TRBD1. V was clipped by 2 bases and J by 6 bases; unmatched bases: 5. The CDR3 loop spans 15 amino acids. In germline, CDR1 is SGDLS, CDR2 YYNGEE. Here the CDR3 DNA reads TGTGCCAGCAGCGTGGGGGACAGGGAAGATGAAAAACTGTTTTTT. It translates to CASSVGDREDEKLFF.

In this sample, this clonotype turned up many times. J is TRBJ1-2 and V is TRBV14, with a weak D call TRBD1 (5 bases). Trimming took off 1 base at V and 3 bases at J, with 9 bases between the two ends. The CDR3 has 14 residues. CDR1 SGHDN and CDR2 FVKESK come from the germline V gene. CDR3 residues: CASSQAGGYYGYTF. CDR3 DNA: TGTGCCAGCAGCCAAGCTGGGGGGTACTATGGCTACACCTTC.

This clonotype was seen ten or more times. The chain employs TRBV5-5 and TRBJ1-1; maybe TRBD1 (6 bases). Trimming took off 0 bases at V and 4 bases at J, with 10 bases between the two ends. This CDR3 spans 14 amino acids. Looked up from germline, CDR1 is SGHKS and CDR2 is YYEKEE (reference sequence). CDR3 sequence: CASSLARGATEAFF. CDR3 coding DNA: TGTGCCAGCAGCTTGGCCCGGGGGGCCACTGAAGCTTTCTTT.

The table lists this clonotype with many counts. For the CDR3, the DNA is TGTGCCAGCAGTTATTCTCCCGGGACAGCCGGCTCACCCCTCCACTTT. Translated: CASSYSPGTAGSPLHF. The J gene is TRBJ1-6, the V gene TRBV12-3 or TRBV12-4, with 7 bases that match TRBD1. CDR3 size: 16 residues. Trimming took 4 bases from V and 10 from J; bases not matched to a gene: 13.

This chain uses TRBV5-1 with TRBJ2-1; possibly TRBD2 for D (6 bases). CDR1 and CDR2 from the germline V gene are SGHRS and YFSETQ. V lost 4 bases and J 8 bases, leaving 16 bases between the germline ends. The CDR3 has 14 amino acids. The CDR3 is CASSHRDGGDEQFF. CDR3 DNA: TGCGCCAGCAGCCACCGGGACGGGGGAGATGAGCAGTTCTTC.

CDR3 nucleotides: TGCGCCAGCAGTGAGTCGGGGTACACTGAAGCTTTCTTT. Residues: CASSESGYTEAFF. The chain recombines TRBV10-1 with TRBJ1-1; D not certain. The CDR3 is 13 residues long. V lost 0 bases to trimming and J lost 3 bases, with 5 bases between them. Germline CDR1 is WNHNN and CDR2 is SYGVQD (reference sequence).

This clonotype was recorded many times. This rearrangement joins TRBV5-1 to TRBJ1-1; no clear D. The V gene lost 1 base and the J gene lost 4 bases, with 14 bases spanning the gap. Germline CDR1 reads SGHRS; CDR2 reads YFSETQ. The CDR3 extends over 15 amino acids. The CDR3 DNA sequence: TGCGCCAGCAGCTTGTTTGGGTTTTCAGGCACTGAAGCTTTCTTT. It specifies CASSLFGFSGTEAFF.

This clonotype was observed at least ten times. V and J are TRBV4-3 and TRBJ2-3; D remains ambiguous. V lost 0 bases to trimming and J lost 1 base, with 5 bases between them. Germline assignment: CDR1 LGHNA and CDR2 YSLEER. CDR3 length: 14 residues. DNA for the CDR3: TGCGCCAGCAGCCAAGACGCACGCACAGATACGCAGTATTTT. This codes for CASSQDARTDTQYF.

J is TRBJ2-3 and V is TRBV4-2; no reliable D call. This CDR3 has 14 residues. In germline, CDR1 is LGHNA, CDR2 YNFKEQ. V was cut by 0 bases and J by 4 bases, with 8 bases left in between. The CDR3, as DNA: TGTGCCAGCAGCCAAGATGTCGCGGCAGATACGCAGTATTTT. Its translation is CASSQDVAADTQYF.

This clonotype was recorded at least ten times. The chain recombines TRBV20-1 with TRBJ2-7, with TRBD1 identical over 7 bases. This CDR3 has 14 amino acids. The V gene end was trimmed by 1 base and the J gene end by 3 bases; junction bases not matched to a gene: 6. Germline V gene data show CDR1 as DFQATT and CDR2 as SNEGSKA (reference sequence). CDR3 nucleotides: TGCAGTGCTAGAGCCCTGGGACAGTACTACGAGCAGTACTTC. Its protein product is CSARALGQYYEQYF.

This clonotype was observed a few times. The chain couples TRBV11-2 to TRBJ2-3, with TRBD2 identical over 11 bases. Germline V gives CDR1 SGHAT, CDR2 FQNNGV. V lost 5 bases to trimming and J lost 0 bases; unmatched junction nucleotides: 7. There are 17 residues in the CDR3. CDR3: CASSPSGGRSSTDTQYF. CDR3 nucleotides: TGTGCCAGCAGCCCTAGCGGGGGGCGATCTAGCACAGATACGCAGTATTTT.

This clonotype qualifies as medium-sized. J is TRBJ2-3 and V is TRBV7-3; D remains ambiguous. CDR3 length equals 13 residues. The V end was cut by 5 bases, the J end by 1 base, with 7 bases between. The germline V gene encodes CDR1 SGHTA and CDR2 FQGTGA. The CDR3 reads CASSPRGTDTQYF. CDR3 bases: TGTGCCAGCAGCCCTCGGGGCACAGATACGCAGTATTTT.

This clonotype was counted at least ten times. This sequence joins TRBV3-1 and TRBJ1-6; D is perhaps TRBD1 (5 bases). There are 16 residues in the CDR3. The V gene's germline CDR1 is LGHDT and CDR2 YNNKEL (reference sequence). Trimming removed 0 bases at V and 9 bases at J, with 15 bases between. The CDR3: CASSQDRGRGGSPLHF. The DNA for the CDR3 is TGTGCCAGCAGCCAAGATCGCGGGAGGGGCGGTTCACCCCTCCACTTT. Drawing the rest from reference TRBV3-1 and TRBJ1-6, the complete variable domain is DTAVSQTPKYLVTQMGNDKSIKCEQNLGHDTMYWYKQDSKKFLKIMFSYNNKELIINETVPNRFSPKSPDKAHLNLHINSLELGDSAVYFCASSQDRGRGGSPLHFGNGTRLTVT.

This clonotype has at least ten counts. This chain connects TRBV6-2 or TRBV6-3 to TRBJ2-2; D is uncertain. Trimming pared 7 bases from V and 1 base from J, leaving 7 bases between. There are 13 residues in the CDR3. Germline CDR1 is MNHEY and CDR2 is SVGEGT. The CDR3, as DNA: TGTGCCAGCACCATTAGGAACACCGGGGAGCTGTTTTTT. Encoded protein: CASTIRNTGELFF.